Below, 9 T cell receptor beta chains from the same sample are listed, as sequenced in a study of shared clonotypes between healthy human individuals. The repertoire was sequenced with immunoSEQ multiplex PCR; TCRdb's copy has only in-frame clones and lacks some. The table includes over a million clones, approximately 98% detected once. Material for sequencing was naive CD4+ T cells sorted from blood. Documented subset: CD45RA+ positively selected. The receptors shown here come from a man aged 25-45 years in good health.

This chain uses TRBV29-1 with TRBJ2-1, with TRBD2 identical over 7 bases. Germline CDR1 is SQVTM and CDR2 is ANQGSEA. Trimming cost V 0 bases and J 0 bases; bases outside gene matches: 5. CDR3 size: 16 residues. The CDR3 DNA sequence: TGCAGCGTTGAAGATCGAGGCGGGAGCTCCTACAATGAGCAGTTCTTC. This codes for CSVEDRGGSSYNEQFF.

The rearrangement uses TRBV6-1 and TRBJ1-1, with 7 bases that match TRBD1. From germline, CDR1 is MNHNS and CDR2 SASEGT. The CDR3 has 13 amino acids. J lost 6 bases, V lost 6 bases, and 7 bases had no gene match. The CDR3 region has the DNA TGTGCCAGCAGGCCACAGGGGACCCCTGAAGCTTTCTTT. Protein: CASRPQGTPEAFF.

The chain combines TRBV11-3 with TRBJ2-3; D call uncertain. The CDR3 is 15 residues long. Germline V gene sequence: CDR1 SGHNT, CDR2 YENEEA. Trimming shortened V by 5 bases and J by 2 bases, and 14 bases separated the two germline ends. The CDR3 reads CASSHGTQNTDTQYF. The CDR3, as DNA: TGTGCCAGCAGCCATGGTACGCAGAACACAGATACGCAGTATTTT.

This clone is a singleton in its sample. The rearrangement links TRBV7-3 to TRBJ2-1; TRBD2 agrees at 7 bases. Per the germline V gene, CDR1 is SGHTA and CDR2 is FQGTGA. V shed 0 bases, J shed 0 bases, and the junction held 5 bases outside the gene matches. CDR3 size: 17 residues. The CDR3 loop is CASSLTRGGSSYNEQFF. CDR3 nucleotides: TGTGCCAGCAGCTTAACGAGAGGCGGGAGCTCCTACAATGAGCAGTTCTTC.

The chain carries TRBV30 and TRBJ1-3; the D is unclear. Germline CDR1 and CDR2: GTSNPN and SVGIG (reference sequence). The V end lost 0 bases, the J end lost 4 bases, and 16 bases lay between the germline ends. CDR3 length: 16 residues. The CDR3 region has the DNA TGTGCCTGGAGTGTAGGCTTCCTGACGGAAGGAAACACCATATATTTT. Translated, it gives CAWSVGFLTEGNTIYF.

This clone was seen a single time. V is TRBV11-2 and J is TRBJ2-3, with TRBD2 matching 10 bases. V was clipped by 4 bases and J by 0 bases; unmatched bases: 10. The CDR3 is made up of 18 amino acids. Germline lookup yields CDR1 SGHAT and CDR2 FQNNGV. CDR3 DNA: TGTGCCAGCAGCTCAAAGCGGGAGGGCGAGTTAAGCACAGATACGCAGTATTTT. Encoded protein: CASSSKREGELSTDTQYF. The entire variable domain, with the rest obtained from reference TRBV11-2 and TRBJ2-3, is as follows: EAGVAQSPRYKIIEKRQSVAFWCNPISGHATLYWYQQILGQGPKLLIQFQNNGVVDDSQLPKDRFSAERLKGVDSTLKIQPAKLEDSAVYLCASSSKREGELSTDTQYFGPGTRLTVL.

The gene calls are TRBV10-3 and TRBJ2-7; perhaps TRBD1 as D (6 bases). The V gene's germline CDR1 is ENHRY and CDR2 SYGVKD. There are 13 residues in the CDR3. The V and J ends lost 9 bases and 6 bases respectively, with 18 bases between them. CDR3 sequence: CAILEEEGVEQYF. CDR3 in DNA: TGTGCCATTCTCGAGGAAGAGGGGGTCGAGCAGTACTTC.

The chain combines TRBV28 with TRBJ1-2, with D perhaps TRBD1 (6 bases). The CDR3 totals 14 residues. CDR1 and CDR2 from the germline V gene are MDHEN and SYDVKM. Trimming shortened V by 4 bases and J by 4 bases, and 13 bases separated the two germline ends. Written as DNA, the CDR3 is TGTGCCAGCAGTTATTTTGACAGGATCTATGGCTACACCTTC. Translating it yields CASSYFDRIYGYTF.

The chain couples TRBV5-4 to TRBJ2-1; 9 bases line up with TRBD2. CDR3 length equals 16 residues. J was trimmed by 15 bases and V by 4 bases; bases with no gene match: 20. Germline CDR1 SGHNT, CDR2 YYREEE (reference sequence). CDR3 sequence reads: CASSPRGSGGRSAGFF. The CDR3 coding sequence is TGTGCCAGCAGCCCCCGGGGGAGCGGGGGGAGGAGCGCTGGGTTCTTC.